The entry below describes one T cell receptor beta chain. Its cognate antigen is unknown. This entry comes from a study of T cell responses to AZD1222 COVID-19 vaccine. Study-level results: Scientists sampled the repertoires only once the peak T cell response had passed. White British donors predominated, females outnumbered males, and clonal diversity was possibly underestimated. Nearly half of unique spike-specific TCRs reportedly avoided B.1.351 and B.1.1.7 mutated regions. Spike-specific TCR breadth and depth rose after two AZD1222 doses.

TCRdb's copy holds only in-frame clones and misses some; the assay was immunoSEQ multiplex PCR. This sample has around 100,000 clones, with more than 70% found just once. Germline values: CDR1 MNHNS, CDR2 SASEGT. V gave up 2 bases and J gave up 1 base, with 5 bases separating them. The CDR3 is 13 amino acids. The material sequenced was peripheral blood, taken on day 0 of AZD1222 vaccination. The sequence came from an adult in good health. The chain joins TRBV6-1 to TRBJ1-1, with D hard to call. The CDR3 spells CASSEIQNTEAFF. The CDR3 region has the DNA TGTGCCAGCAGTGAAATCCAGAACACTGAAGCTTTCTTT.